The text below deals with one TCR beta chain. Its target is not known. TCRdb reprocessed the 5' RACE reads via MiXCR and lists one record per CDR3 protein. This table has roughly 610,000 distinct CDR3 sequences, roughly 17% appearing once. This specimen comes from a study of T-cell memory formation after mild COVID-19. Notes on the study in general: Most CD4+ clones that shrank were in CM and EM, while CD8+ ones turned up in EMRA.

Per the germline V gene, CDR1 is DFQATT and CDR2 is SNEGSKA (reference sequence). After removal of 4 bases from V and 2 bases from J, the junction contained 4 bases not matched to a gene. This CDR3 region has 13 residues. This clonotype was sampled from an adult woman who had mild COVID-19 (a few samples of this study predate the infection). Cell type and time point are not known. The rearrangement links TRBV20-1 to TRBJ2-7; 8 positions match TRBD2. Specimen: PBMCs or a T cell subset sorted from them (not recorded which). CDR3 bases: TGCAGTGCTACCGGGACTAGGACCTACGAGCAGTACTTC. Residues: CSATGTRTYEQYF.